This T cell receptor (beta chain) was captured by sequencing in a study of CD8+CD57+ T cells in acquired aplastic anemia. Overall study: CD4+ and CD8+ cells, once sorted, gave DNA averaging around 3.2 ug. Findings of the study overall: Between the patient and control groups, CD8+ Simpson's diversity did not differ significantly.

Regarding this clonotype: Its antigen is unknown.

For CDR3 and TCR beta VDJ profiling, genomic DNA was the template used. TCRdb ran MiXCR on the reads and lists one entry per CDR3 protein. The data contain fewer than 200,000 distinct CDR3 sequences, 60% to 70% of them singletons. This TCR derives from a human donor in good health. The specimen sequenced was sorted CD4+, CD8+, or CD8+CD57+ T cells (not recorded which) from PBMCs.

CDR3 protein: CATSDLPRGPAVETQYF. The CDR3 DNA follows: TGTGCCACCAGTGATTTGCCCCGGGGGCCGGCGGTGGAGACCCAGTACTTC. The J gene is TRBJ2-5, the V gene TRBV24-1, with D perhaps matching TRBD1 or TRBD2 (6 bases each). The CDR3 runs 17 residues. Germline V gene lookup returns CDR1 KGHDR and CDR2 SFDVKD. V shed 0 bases and J shed 5 bases, with 18 bases lying between them.